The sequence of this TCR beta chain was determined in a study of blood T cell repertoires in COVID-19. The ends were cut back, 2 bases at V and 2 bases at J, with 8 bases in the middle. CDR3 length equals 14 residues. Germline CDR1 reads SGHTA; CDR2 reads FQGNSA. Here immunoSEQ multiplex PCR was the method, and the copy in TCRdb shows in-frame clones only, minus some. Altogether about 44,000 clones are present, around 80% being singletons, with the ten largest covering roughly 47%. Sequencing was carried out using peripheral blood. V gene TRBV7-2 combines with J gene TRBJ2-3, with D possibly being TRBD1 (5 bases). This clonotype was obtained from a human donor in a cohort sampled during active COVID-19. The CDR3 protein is CASSLTGFTDTQYF. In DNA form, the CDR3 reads TGTGCCAGCAGCTTAACAGGATTCACAGATACGCAGTATTTT.